The rows below give T cell receptor beta chains drawn from one sample of a study of blood T cell repertoires in COVID-19. TCRdb keeps only in-frame clones here, not all; method: immunoSEQ multiplex PCR. The sample lists fewer than 500,000 clones, about 90% occurring once. Source material: PBMCs or T cells enriched from blood (not recorded which). The receptor source for this set is a woman between 18 and 29 years old with acute COVID-19. CDR3s include the opening cysteine and the closing phenylalanine or tryptophan. Each record gives: clone size, D gene, V gene, CDR3 protein. A D gene is named only where the DNA matches it firmly. Expanded clones get a size class; other rows say once, few or many, or leave the size out.

clone_size: NA; d_call: NA; v_call: TRBV10-3; cdr3_aa: CAISEGSSGANVLTF
clone_size: NA; d_call: NA; v_call: TRBV3-1/TRBV3-2; cdr3_aa: CASSQAREASPLHF
clone_size: NA; d_call: NA; v_call: TRBV6-5; cdr3_aa: CASRGSGNTIYF
clone_size: NA; d_call: TRBD2; v_call: TRBV27; cdr3_aa: CASSLSAGGTNTGELFF
clone_size: NA; d_call: TRBD2; v_call: TRBV2; cdr3_aa: CASSASGVYTGELFF
clone_size: once; d_call: NA; v_call: TRBV6-1; cdr3_aa: CASSAGARGYQETQYF
clone_size: NA; d_call: NA; v_call: TRBV15; cdr3_aa: CATSRVGSYNSPLHF
clone_size: once; d_call: TRBD1; v_call: TRBV19; cdr3_aa: CASSSTGAINEKLFF
clone_size: once; d_call: NA; v_call: TRBV9; cdr3_aa: CASSVPLGGSSYNEQFF
clone_size: once; d_call: NA; v_call: TRBV10-3; cdr3_aa: CAISGTWNTEAFF
clone_size: NA; d_call: NA; v_call: TRBV21-1; cdr3_aa: CASSPAGNTIYF
clone_size: once; d_call: TRBD2; v_call: TRBV7-2; cdr3_aa: CASSRLAGVPNEQFF
clone_size: few; d_call: TRBD1; v_call: TRBV3-1/TRBV3-2; cdr3_aa: CASSRYRTGLGGELFF
clone_size: few; d_call: NA; v_call: TRBV7-6; cdr3_aa: CASSLVWSGHRGNQPQHF
clone_size: NA; d_call: TRBD1; v_call: TRBV7-9; cdr3_aa: CASSPTRDRVNEQFF
clone_size: NA; d_call: NA; v_call: TRBV9; cdr3_aa: CASRRDANYGYTF
clone_size: NA; d_call: NA; v_call: TRBV30; cdr3_aa: CAWLGGRGNTEAFF
clone_size: NA; d_call: NA; v_call: TRBV9; cdr3_aa: CASSTGTGGYEQYF
clone_size: once; d_call: NA; v_call: TRBV12-3/TRBV12-4; cdr3_aa: CASSLSVSYEQYF
clone_size: NA; d_call: NA; v_call: TRBV10-3; cdr3_aa: CAIKNTSRFVEQYF
clone_size: NA; d_call: TRBD2; v_call: TRBV30; cdr3_aa: CAWRGNRGTSVADTQYF
clone_size: NA; d_call: TRBD2; v_call: TRBV7-9; cdr3_aa: CASSFGLAGRPSNYNEQFF
clone_size: once; d_call: NA; v_call: TRBV7-3; cdr3_aa: CASSEPHGQKETQYF
clone_size: NA; d_call: TRBD2; v_call: TRBV9; cdr3_aa: CASSALAGLAGGSSYEQFF
clone_size: NA; d_call: NA; v_call: TRBV6-5; cdr3_aa: CASSNSGRGGYTF
clone_size: NA; d_call: NA; v_call: TRBV7-9; cdr3_aa: CATSGQNTGELFF
clone_size: NA; d_call: TRBD2; v_call: TRBV2; cdr3_aa: CASGRGLAGGNEQYF
clone_size: once; d_call: NA; v_call: TRBV2; cdr3_aa: CASSETQVQFF
clone_size: NA; d_call: NA; v_call: TRBV6-5; cdr3_aa: CASGQPNSPLHF
clone_size: few; d_call: TRBD2; v_call: TRBV10-1; cdr3_aa: CASSTGGEQYF
clone_size: few; d_call: NA; v_call: TRBV7-9; cdr3_aa: CASSLTGQISYGYTF
clone_size: NA; d_call: NA; v_call: TRBV6-1; cdr3_aa: CASSDRGGPGGQPQHF
clone_size: NA; d_call: TRBD1; v_call: TRBV27; cdr3_aa: CASSWIMGTAETQYF
clone_size: NA; d_call: TRBD2; v_call: TRBV27; cdr3_aa: CASSPLGSGGANEQFF
clone_size: NA; d_call: NA; v_call: TRBV13; cdr3_aa: CASSSTTRYGYTF
clone_size: NA; d_call: NA; v_call: TRBV2; cdr3_aa: CASSYRAGNTIYF
clone_size: NA; d_call: TRBD1; v_call: TRBV7-3; cdr3_aa: CASSSGTGPYTEQFF
clone_size: NA; d_call: NA; v_call: TRBV5-1; cdr3_aa: CASSSVPVNTEAFF
clone_size: once; d_call: TRBD1; v_call: TRBV28; cdr3_aa: CASTLGGTDYFNQPQHF
clone_size: NA; d_call: NA; v_call: TRBV19; cdr3_aa: CASSPGQTAYEQYF
clone_size: NA; d_call: TRBD1; v_call: TRBV19; cdr3_aa: CASRKGTGWLHEQYF
clone_size: once; d_call: NA; v_call: TRBV5-1; cdr3_aa: CASSLDASAEAFF